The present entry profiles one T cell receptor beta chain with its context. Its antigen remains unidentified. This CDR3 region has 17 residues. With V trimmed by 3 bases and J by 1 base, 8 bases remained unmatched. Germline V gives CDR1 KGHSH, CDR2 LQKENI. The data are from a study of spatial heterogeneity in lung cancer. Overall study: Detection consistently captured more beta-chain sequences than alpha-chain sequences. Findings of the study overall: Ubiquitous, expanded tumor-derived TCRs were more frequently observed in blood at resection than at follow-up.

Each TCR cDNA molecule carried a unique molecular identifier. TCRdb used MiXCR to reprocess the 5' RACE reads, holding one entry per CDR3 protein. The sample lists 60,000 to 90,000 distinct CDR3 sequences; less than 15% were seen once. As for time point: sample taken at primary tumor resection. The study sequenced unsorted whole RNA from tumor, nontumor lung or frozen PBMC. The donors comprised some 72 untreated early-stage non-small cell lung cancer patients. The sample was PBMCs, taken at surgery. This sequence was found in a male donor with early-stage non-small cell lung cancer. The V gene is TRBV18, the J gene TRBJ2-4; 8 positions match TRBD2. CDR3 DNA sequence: TGTGCCAGCTCACCCCAAGCGGGGGTCCTGGCCAAAAACATTCAGTACTTC. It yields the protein CASSPQAGVLAKNIQYF.